This TCR beta chain is from a study of identical twins. Findings and limits, study-wide: Analyses of zero insertions could be partly confounded by invariant MAIT and iNKT cells.

About this clonotype: The antigen is not known.

Healthy Caucasians made up all donors. A template switching step contributed a universal primer site, while unique molecular identifiers were present in the cDNA. Via MiXCR, TCRdb re-called the 5' RACE reads, giving one row per CDR3 protein. Of 450,000 or so distinct CDR3 sequences in the sample, 11% to 15% were seen once. V lost 3 bases to trimming and J lost 3 bases, with 8 bases between them. This CDR3 has 13 amino acids. Germline values: CDR1 MNHEY, CDR2 SMNVEV (reference sequence). The same specimen was also included in a second study, on yellow fever vaccine responses in identical twins. From that study: Twin vaccine T cell responses reportedly seemed partly convergent, partly personalized.

The origin of this receptor is a woman between 18 and 29 years old in good health. The sequencing sample was made of CD4+ T cells sorted from blood. This chain links TRBV27 with TRBJ1-1; D possibly corresponds to TRBD1 (5 bases). The CDR3 region is CASSLEGHTEAFF. CDR3 DNA: TGTGCCAGCAGTTTGGAGGGACACACTGAAGCTTTCTTT.